The rows below give T cell receptor beta chains drawn from one sample of a study of monozygotic twins with inflammatory bowel disease. TCRdb re-analyzed the 5' RACE reads; it lists each CDR3 protein once, without DNA. Found here are 190,000 or so distinct CDR3 sequences; the top ten clones hold around 1.5%. Sequenced: blood. All receptors derive from a human donor with ulcerative colitis or Crohn's disease, or a healthy co-twin of an affected twin (not recorded which). Each CDR3 is given with its conserved first and last residue.

J: TRBJ1-1
V: TRBV5-5
CDR3: CASSFREAEAFF

J: TRBJ1-2
V: TRBV12-3/TRBV12-4
CDR3: CASSSAGPYGYTF

J: TRBJ1-2
V: TRBV20-1
CDR3: CSARDPGIYGYTF

J: TRBJ2-1
V: TRBV20-1
CDR3: CSAGRRVDEQFF

J: TRBJ2-7
V: TRBV4-2
CDR3: CASSQGDRNEQYF

J: TRBJ2-1
V: TRBV19
CDR3: CASSIQVYNEQFF

J: TRBJ1-2
V: TRBV5-5
CDR3: CASSPAGVYGYTF

J: TRBJ2-5
V: TRBV20-1
CDR3: CSARDTWDYQETQYF

J: TRBJ2-5
V: TRBV7-2
CDR3: CASSFGGQGETQYF

J: TRBJ2-3
V: TRBV10-3
CDR3: CATLAGGADTQYF

J: TRBJ1-1
V: TRBV5-1
CDR3: CASSLDGRGDTEAFF

J: TRBJ2-3
V: TRBV7-9
CDR3: CASSLAGGPGDTQYF

J: TRBJ2-7
V: TRBV20-1
CDR3: CSAPKAYPYEQYF

J: TRBJ1-1
V: TRBV12-3/TRBV12-4
CDR3: CASRGVNTEAFF

J: TRBJ2-1
V: TRBV7-8
CDR3: CASSSSFRGPGHEQFF

J: TRBJ2-1
V: TRBV5-4
CDR3: CASSYPRGEQFF

J: TRBJ2-2
V: TRBV20-1
CDR3: CSARDLGDSNTGELFF

J: TRBJ1-1
V: TRBV2
CDR3: CASIGGLGTEAFF

J: TRBJ2-1
V: TRBV20-1
CDR3: CSARVAGSSYNEQFF

J: TRBJ2-7
V: TRBV12-3/TRBV12-4
CDR3: CASSLETGGYEQYF

J: TRBJ1-2
V: TRBV5-1
CDR3: CASSWDGPNYGYTF

J: TRBJ2-7
V: TRBV6-1
CDR3: CASSESFNYEQYF

J: TRBJ2-5
V: TRBV18
CDR3: CASSPPVEETQYF

J: TRBJ2-5
V: TRBV29-1
CDR3: CSVVAQGGQETQYF

J: TRBJ2-4
V: TRBV7-8
CDR3: CASSLTPGEGRVQYF

J: TRBJ2-7
V: TRBV20-1
CDR3: CSPRDTYEQYF

J: TRBJ2-3
V: TRBV5-1
CDR3: CASSPFPGLADTQYF

J: TRBJ1-4
V: TRBV12-3/TRBV12-4
CDR3: CASSASEKLFF